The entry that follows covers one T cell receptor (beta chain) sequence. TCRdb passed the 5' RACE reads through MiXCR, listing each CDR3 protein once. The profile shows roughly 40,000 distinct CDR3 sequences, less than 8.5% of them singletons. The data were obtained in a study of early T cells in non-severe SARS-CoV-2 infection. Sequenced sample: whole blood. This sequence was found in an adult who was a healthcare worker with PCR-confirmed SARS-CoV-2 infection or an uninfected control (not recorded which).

Written as DNA, the CDR3 is TGTGCCAGCAGCCAAGGAGGAGGGCGGGATTGGAGCACAGATACGCAGTATTTT. This encodes CASSQGGGRDWSTDTQYF. The genes are TRBV3-1 and TRBJ2-3; perhaps TRBD2 as D (6 bases). Germline CDR1 is LGHDT and CDR2 is YNNKEL (reference sequence). CDR3 length: 18 residues. Deletions cut 1 base from V and 0 bases from J, with 17 bases between.